This T cell receptor beta chain was captured in a study of CD8+CD57+ T cells in acquired aplastic anemia. The overall study: Isolated CD4+ and CD8+ cells, once sorted, yielded DNA averaging about 3.4 ug. Among healthy donors, CD4+ cells averaged roughly 11 million reads. Study conclusions and caveats: Patients and controls had in common fewer than 30 CD8+ CDR3 sequences. Patients showed no significant difference from controls in CD8+ Simpson's diversity.

To note about this clonotype: The antigen is unknown.

There are 12 residues in the CDR3. Germline V lookup: CDR1 SQVTM, CDR2 ANQGSEA. Trimming pared 8 bases from V and 3 bases from J, leaving 13 bases between. TCR beta VDJ and CDR3 profiles were obtained from a genomic DNA template. TCRdb ran MiXCR on the reads and lists one entry per CDR3 protein. The data hold under 200,000 distinct CDR3 sequences, with 35% to 55% observed a single time. The chain couples TRBV29-1 to TRBJ1-1; D gene uncertain. The source material was sorted CD4+, CD8+, or CD8+CD57+ T cells (not recorded which) from PBMCs. The sequence derives from a human donor in good health. The CDR3 DNA reads TGCAGCAGTTCAGAGGCTTACACTGAAGCTTTCTTT. This codes for CSSSEAYTEAFF. Full variable domain (rest looked up from reference TRBV29-1 and TRBJ1-1): SAVISQKPSRDICQRGTSLTIQCQVDSQVTMMFWYRQQPGQSLTLIATANQGSEATYESGFVIDKFPISRPNLTFSTLTVSNMSPEDSSIYLCSSSEAYTEAFFGQGTRLTVV.